Listed below are T cell receptor beta chains from one sample, sequenced in a study of OX40 agonist ivuxolimab in advanced cancers. Only in-frame clones appear in the TCRdb table, and some are missing; sequencing was by immunoSEQ multiplex PCR. The table has approximately 47,000 clones, approximately 86% seen once. Sequenced material: CD4+ or CD8+ T cells sorted from blood, taken in a trial of the OX40 agonist ivuxolimab. Every receptor here comes from an adult with an advanced solid tumor such as melanoma, head and neck, liver or kidney cancer. Each CDR3 is given with its conserved first and last residue. A D gene is named only where the DNA matches it firmly. For some rows the clone size is stated as once, few or many, or as a class when expanded; others skip it.

cdr3_nt: TGTGCCAGCAGTTTAAGTTTCGGGGGGGCCTGGAACACCGGGGAGCTGTTTTTT; cdr3_aa: CASSLSFGGAWNTGELFF; j_call: TRBJ2-2; v_call: TRBV27; d_call: TRBD2; clone_size: once
cdr3_nt: TGTGCCAGCAGCGTCACTAGGCCCCCTGATACGCAGTATTTT; cdr3_aa: CASSVTRPPDTQYF; j_call: TRBJ2-3; v_call: TRBV13; d_call: .; clone_size: .
cdr3_nt: TGTGCCAGCAGCGTGACTAGCGGGAGGACGGGGTACGGGGAGCTGTTTTTT; cdr3_aa: CASSVTSGRTGYGELFF; j_call: TRBJ2-2; v_call: TRBV2; d_call: TRBD2; clone_size: few
cdr3_nt: TGCAGTACCGAGGTTTCTCGGACCCAGTACTTC; cdr3_aa: CSTEVSRTQYF; j_call: TRBJ2-5; v_call: TRBV20-1; d_call: .; clone_size: few
cdr3_nt: TGTGCCAGCAGCAAAGTCAATAGCGGGAGGTACGAGCAGTACTTC; cdr3_aa: CASSKVNSGRYEQYF; j_call: TRBJ2-7; v_call: TRBV21-1; d_call: .; clone_size: .
cdr3_nt: TGTGCCAGCAGCTTACGACCCAGGGGGCGAGATTCACCCCTCCACTTT; cdr3_aa: CASSLRPRGRDSPLHF; j_call: TRBJ1-6; v_call: TRBV11-2; d_call: TRBD1; clone_size: .
cdr3_nt: TGCGCCAGCAGATCTTGGGCTAGCCAAGAGACCCAGTACTTC; cdr3_aa: CASRSWASQETQYF; j_call: TRBJ2-5; v_call: TRBV5-1; d_call: .; clone_size: .
cdr3_nt: TGTGCCAGCAGCTTGTTGGGGGACAGAAAAGAGACCCAGTACTTC; cdr3_aa: CASSLLGDRKETQYF; j_call: TRBJ2-5; v_call: TRBV5-5; d_call: TRBD1; clone_size: .
cdr3_nt: TGCGCCAGCAGTGAATATGGGGTTACAGGGGGCTATGGCTACACCTTC; cdr3_aa: CASSEYGVTGGYGYTF; j_call: TRBJ1-2; v_call: TRBV10-2; d_call: TRBD1; clone_size: few
cdr3_nt: TGTGCCACGACGGAGGGGGGACAGGGGAGGAATGGCTACACCTTC; cdr3_aa: CATTEGGQGRNGYTF; j_call: TRBJ1-2; v_call: TRBV10-3; d_call: TRBD1; clone_size: .
cdr3_nt: TGTGCCAGCAGCCGCCGAGGAGCGGGAGCGTACGAGCAGTACTTC; cdr3_aa: CASSRRGAGAYEQYF; j_call: TRBJ2-7; v_call: TRBV5-6; d_call: TRBD2; clone_size: .
cdr3_nt: TGTGCCAGCAGCCCTGGACACCAGAACACTGAAGCTTTCTTT; cdr3_aa: CASSPGHQNTEAFF; j_call: TRBJ1-1; v_call: TRBV7-2; d_call: .; clone_size: few
cdr3_nt: TGTGCCAGCAGCTTAATCACCCCCGGGGACACCGGGGAGCTGTTTTTT; cdr3_aa: CASSLITPGDTGELFF; j_call: TRBJ2-2; v_call: TRBV7-3; d_call: .; clone_size: .
cdr3_nt: TGTGCCAGCAGCTTAGAGCAGGGGGCTTTTAGTAATGAGCAGTTCTTC; cdr3_aa: CASSLEQGAFSNEQFF; j_call: TRBJ2-1; v_call: TRBV7-6; d_call: TRBD1; clone_size: .
cdr3_nt: TGTGCCAGCACGGGGGGCTCCTACAATGAGCAGTTCTTC; cdr3_aa: CASTGGSYNEQFF; j_call: TRBJ2-1; v_call: TRBV6-5; d_call: TRBD2; clone_size: few
cdr3_nt: TGTGCCACCAGCAGAGATTCTTACTCACCCCTCCACTTT; cdr3_aa: CATSRDSYSPLHF; j_call: TRBJ1-6; v_call: TRBV15; d_call: .; clone_size: .
cdr3_nt: TGTGCCAGCAGACAGCCTAACTATGGCTACACCTTC; cdr3_aa: CASRQPNYGYTF; j_call: TRBJ1-2; v_call: TRBV28; d_call: .; clone_size: .
cdr3_nt: TGTGCCAGCACGGGACACGCCAATCAGCCCCAGCATTTT; cdr3_aa: CASTGHANQPQHF; j_call: TRBJ1-5; v_call: TRBV18; d_call: .; clone_size: .
cdr3_nt: TGTGCCAGCAGTTTGCGGAAGGACTATGGCTACACCTTC; cdr3_aa: CASSLRKDYGYTF; j_call: TRBJ1-2; v_call: TRBV27; d_call: .; clone_size: .
cdr3_nt: TGTGCCAGCAGCTTAGTGGGATTCGGCTACACCTTC; cdr3_aa: CASSLVGFGYTF; j_call: TRBJ1-2; v_call: TRBV7-6; d_call: .; clone_size: .
cdr3_nt: TGTGCCAGCAGCGCACAGGGGCTGAGGCCCCAGCATTTT; cdr3_aa: CASSAQGLRPQHF; j_call: TRBJ1-5; v_call: TRBV21-1; d_call: .; clone_size: once
cdr3_nt: TGCGCCAGCAGCCAAGATCGCCCAAGCGTTTCACCCCTCCACTTT; cdr3_aa: CASSQDRPSVSPLHF; j_call: TRBJ1-6; v_call: TRBV4-1; d_call: .; clone_size: .
cdr3_nt: TGTGCCAGCAGCTCCTGGGGGGATGGAAACACCATATATTTT; cdr3_aa: CASSSWGDGNTIYF; j_call: TRBJ1-3; v_call: TRBV5-4; d_call: .; clone_size: .
cdr3_nt: TGCGCCAGCAGCTTGAAAGAGACCCAGTACTTC; cdr3_aa: CASSLKETQYF; j_call: TRBJ2-5; v_call: TRBV5-1; d_call: .; clone_size: .
cdr3_nt: TGTGCCAGCAGTTTAGCCAAGTATGGCTACACCTTC; cdr3_aa: CASSLAKYGYTF; j_call: TRBJ1-2; v_call: TRBV28; d_call: .; clone_size: .
cdr3_nt: TGTGCCAGCACCACACCCCGGGACGGGGAGCTGTTTTTT; cdr3_aa: CASTTPRDGELFF; j_call: TRBJ2-2; v_call: TRBV11-2; d_call: .; clone_size: once
cdr3_nt: TGTGCCAGCAGTGAATCGGGGGGATATCAGCCCCAGCATTTT; cdr3_aa: CASSESGGYQPQHF; j_call: TRBJ1-5; v_call: TRBV25-1; d_call: .; clone_size: .
cdr3_nt: TGTGCCAGCAGCTTGAGGGGGGCCCTCGGCACAGATACGCAGTATTTT; cdr3_aa: CASSLRGALGTDTQYF; j_call: TRBJ2-3; v_call: TRBV7-9; d_call: .; clone_size: .
cdr3_nt: TGTGCCAGCAGGGGGACAGACTATGGCTACACCTTC; cdr3_aa: CASRGTDYGYTF; j_call: TRBJ1-2; v_call: TRBV6-4; d_call: TRBD1; clone_size: few
cdr3_nt: TGTGCCAGCAGCTTAAACGGACAGGGAAATGAGCAGTTCTTC; cdr3_aa: CASSLNGQGNEQFF; j_call: TRBJ2-1; v_call: TRBV7-9; d_call: TRBD1; clone_size: .
cdr3_nt: TGCGCCAGCAGCTTCTCGGCCGTATACCAAGAGACCCAGTACTTC; cdr3_aa: CASSFSAVYQETQYF; j_call: TRBJ2-5; v_call: TRBV5-1; d_call: .; clone_size: .
cdr3_nt: TGCGCCAGCAGCCAAGATCGGCTGTGGCGAGAGACCCAGTACTTC; cdr3_aa: CASSQDRLWRETQYF; j_call: TRBJ2-5; v_call: TRBV4-1; d_call: .; clone_size: .
cdr3_nt: TGTGCCAGCAGCCCCCCACAGAGAAGCACTGAAGCTTTCTTT; cdr3_aa: CASSPPQRSTEAFF; j_call: TRBJ1-1; v_call: TRBV11-2; d_call: .; clone_size: .
cdr3_nt: TGTGCCAGCAGTTACTCGACGGTTCAGCCCCAGCATTTT; cdr3_aa: CASSYSTVQPQHF; j_call: TRBJ1-5; v_call: TRBV6-6; d_call: .; clone_size: .
cdr3_nt: TGTGCCTGGAGTGGGCAGTACGGCACTGAAGCTTTCTTT; cdr3_aa: CAWSGQYGTEAFF; j_call: TRBJ1-1; v_call: TRBV30; d_call: .; clone_size: few
cdr3_nt: TGTGCCAGCAGCGTAGCGGAGGGGGCAGGGCAAGCTTTCTTT; cdr3_aa: CASSVAEGAGQAFF; j_call: TRBJ1-1; v_call: TRBV9; d_call: TRBD1; clone_size: .
cdr3_nt: TGTGCCAGCAGCGTGGGCGGGACTGTGAACACTGAAGCTTTCTTT; cdr3_aa: CASSVGGTVNTEAFF; j_call: TRBJ1-1; v_call: TRBV9; d_call: .; clone_size: .
cdr3_nt: TGTGCCAGCAGTGACTGGGTAAATGAGCAGTTCTTC; cdr3_aa: CASSDWVNEQFF; j_call: TRBJ2-1; v_call: TRBV6-1; d_call: .; clone_size: medium-sized
cdr3_nt: TGCGCCAGCAGCTTCACAGAGAACACCGGGGAGCTGTTTTTT; cdr3_aa: CASSFTENTGELFF; j_call: TRBJ2-2; v_call: TRBV4-1; d_call: .; clone_size: .
cdr3_nt: TGCGCCAGCAGCTTGGTGGCGTTCAGGGGACGAGGCACAGATACGCAGTATTTT; cdr3_aa: CASSLVAFRGRGTDTQYF; j_call: TRBJ2-3; v_call: TRBV5-1; d_call: .; clone_size: .
cdr3_nt: TGTGCCAGCAGTCGACGGGGACAGCCTAACACCGGGGAGCTGTTTTTT; cdr3_aa: CASSRRGQPNTGELFF; j_call: TRBJ2-2; v_call: TRBV28; d_call: TRBD1; clone_size: .
cdr3_nt: TGTGCCACCGCCGCCCCGGACAGGGTGTCTGAAGCTTTCTTT; cdr3_aa: CATAAPDRVSEAFF; j_call: TRBJ1-1; v_call: TRBV6-5; d_call: TRBD1; clone_size: .
cdr3_nt: TGCAGTGCTAGAGGGGTGGAATGGCAGTACTTC; cdr3_aa: CSARGVEWQYF; j_call: TRBJ2-7; v_call: TRBV20-1; d_call: .; clone_size: .
cdr3_nt: TGTGCCAGCAGTTCGGCCGGGACTGATTCCTACGAGCAGTACTTC; cdr3_aa: CASSSAGTDSYEQYF; j_call: TRBJ2-7; v_call: TRBV6-5; d_call: .; clone_size: .
cdr3_nt: TGTGCCAGCAGCGTAGCTGGCCTCGCGGGGGGGTCGTCTGAGCAGTTCTTC; cdr3_aa: CASSVAGLAGGSSEQFF; j_call: TRBJ2-1; v_call: TRBV9; d_call: TRBD2; clone_size: .
cdr3_nt: TGTGCCAGCAGCATTGGACAGGGGATCTACGAGCAGTACTTC; cdr3_aa: CASSIGQGIYEQYF; j_call: TRBJ2-7; v_call: TRBV7-2; d_call: TRBD1; clone_size: .